A single sample is the source of the 15 T cell receptor beta chains below, sequenced in a study of metastatic and nonmetastatic thyroid tumors. Treatment of any kind had been given to no patient before thyroid surgery. TCRdb re-analyzed the PCR reads using MiXCR. Of tens of thousands of clones in the sample, around 20% are singletons; the top ten hold approximately 3.6%. The sample was blood. The origin of the receptors is a male donor with papillary thyroid cancer or a benign thyroid nodule (not recorded which). Some clones in this sample may be carry-over from other donors' samples.

About this clone itself: Other nucleotide sequences in the sample specify the same CDR3. V is TRBV30 and J is TRBJ1-3; D possibly corresponds to TRBD1 (5 bases). The CDR3 extends over 18 amino acids. Germline lookup yields CDR1 GTSNPN and CDR2 SVGIG (reference sequence). V lost 3 bases and J lost 1, with 22 bases in between. The chain's CDR3 is CAWSLRDFKTRSGNTIYF. CDR3 DNA: TGTGCCTGGAGCCTCCGGGACTTCAAGACTCGTTCTGGAAACACCATATATTTT.

Turning to this clone: Other nucleotide sequences from this sample produce the same CDR3. J is TRBJ2-2 and V is TRBV5-4, with 8 bases matching TRBD1. V was clipped by 4 bases and J by 2 bases; unmatched bases: 4. The CDR3 extends over 15 amino acids. Germline V gives CDR1 SGHNT, CDR2 YYREEE (reference sequence). CDR3 residues: CASSVDRGNTGELFF. CDR3 in DNA: TGTGCCAGCAGCGTCGACAGGGGAAACACCGGGGAGCTGTTTTTT.

This clone was picked up many times. The CDR3 DNA reads TGTGCCAGCAGAGTTGGGACAGGGTATTACGAGCAGTACTTC. Its protein product is CASRVGTGYYEQYF. The chain carries TRBV27 and TRBJ2-7; the match to TRBD1 covers 9 bases. Looked up from germline, CDR1 is MNHEY and CDR2 is SMNVEV (reference sequence). V lost 6 bases to trimming and J lost 4 bases; unmatched junction nucleotides: 7. This CDR3 contains 14 residues.

The chain is built from TRBV28 and TRBJ2-2; perhaps D is TRBD1 or TRBD2 (5 bases each). Germline loops: CDR1 MDHEN, CDR2 SYDVKM. The CDR3 consists of 15 residues. Trimming took 4 bases from V and 5 from J, leaving 14 bases between them. The CDR3, as DNA: TGTGCCAGCAGTTCCCCCCTGGGGGTAACCGGGGAGCTGTTTTTT. Its protein is CASSSPLGVTGELFF.

Details on this clone: The junction differs from germline at one of its ends, possibly a read error. V usage is TRBV4-1 and J usage is TRBJ2-7; no clear D. Germline loops: CDR1 MGHRA, CDR2 YSYEKL. The CDR3 has 17 residues. CDR3 region: CASSQVPAGRSSYEQYF. The CDR3 DNA reads TGCGCCAGCAGTCAAGTCCCCGCCGGGCGGTCCTCCTACGAGCAGTACTTC.

This clone was seen many times. The V call is TRBV12-3 or TRBV12-4, the J call TRBJ1-2, with D maybe TRBD1 (6 bases). The CDR3 totals 15 residues. V was shortened by 5 bases and J by 5 bases, with 18 bases between the two germline ends. The CDR3 DNA follows: TGTGCCAGCAGTACCCGACAGTCTAGGGGGTATGGCTACACCTTC. It specifies CASSTRQSRGYGYTF.

This clone was detected ten times or more. One base away lies a much larger clone, so this may be a sequencing read error. V gene TRBV27 combines with J gene TRBJ2-1; D is uncertain. V shed 4 bases and J shed 13 bases, with 11 bases lying between them. Germline V lookup: CDR1 MNHEY, CDR2 SMNVEV (reference sequence). CDR3 length: 11 amino acids. The DNA for the CDR3 is TGTGCCAGCAGTTCCTATAAAGATCAGTTCTTC. Its translation: CASSSYKDQFF.

This clone was seen ten or more times. V and J are TRBV11-2 and TRBJ2-5; no clear D. The CDR3 loop spans 16 amino acids. CDR1 is SGHAT, CDR2 FQNNGV, per germline. V lost 0 bases and J 0 bases, leaving 11 bases between the germline ends. DNA of the CDR3: TGTGCCAGCAGCTTAGAATGGGCACCAAACCAAGAGACCCAGTACTTC. Its protein product is CASSLEWAPNQETQYF.

As for this clone: The junction and the germline gene differ at one end; a read error may be behind it. The chain combines TRBV11-1 with TRBJ2-1, with 7 bases that match TRBD1. From germline, CDR1 is SGHAT and CDR2 FQDESV (reference sequence). The CDR3 extends over 17 amino acids. The CDR3 protein is CAISLTARDRAPNEQFF. The CDR3, as DNA: TGTGCCATCAGCTTAACCGCCCGTGACAGGGCTCCCAATGAGCAGTTCTTC.

The rearrangement links TRBV20-1 to TRBJ1-3; 7 bases are a match to TRBD1. This CDR3 region has 15 residues. Germline CDR1 DFQATT, CDR2 SNEGSKA (reference sequence). In nucleotides, the CDR3 is TGCACCCCCTGGGGACAGCCCCCGGTAGGGCCCACCATATATTTT. The encoded protein is CTPWGQPPVGPTIYF.

The chain uses TRBV7-8 and TRBJ2-3; TRBD2 is a possible D gene (6 bases). With 1 base removed from V and 5 bases from J, the gap between germline ends came to 13 bases. Germline loops: CDR1 SGHVS, CDR2 FQNEAQ. The CDR3 contains 15 residues. The CDR3 loop reads CASSLEPGRGDTQYF. CDR3 bases: TGTGCCAGCAGCTTAGAACCCGGGCGGGGAGATACGCAGTATTTT.

This clone was counted at least ten times. The rearrangement links TRBV20-1 to TRBJ2-3; weak D call: TRBD1 (6 bases). V was shortened by 6 bases and J by 6 bases, with 16 bases between the two germline ends. The CDR3 is 13 amino acids. The germline V gene encodes CDR1 DFQATT and CDR2 SNEGSKA (reference sequence). The CDR3 DNA follows: TGCAGTGCGGAGTCCACAGGGTGGGATACGCAGTATTTT. Amino acids: CSAESTGWDTQYF.

This clone showed up many times. This rearrangement joins TRBV19 to TRBJ1-5; D uncertain. There are 13 residues in the CDR3. Germline CDR1 is LNHDA and CDR2 is SQIVND (reference sequence). Trimming shortened V by 3 bases and J by 6 bases, and 9 bases separated the two germline ends. The CDR3 region is CASSMSAGQPQHF. Written as DNA, the CDR3 is TGTGCCAGTAGTATGTCCGCGGGTCAGCCCCAGCATTTT.

The chain employs TRBV20-1 and TRBJ2-7, with TRBD2 matching over 7 bases. Trimming cost V 3 bases and J 2 bases; bases outside gene matches: 10. The CDR3 length is 15 residues. From germline, CDR1 is DFQATT and CDR2 SNEGSKA (reference sequence). The CDR3, as DNA: TGCAGTGCTAGGGACCTCCGCGGGAGACCCTACGAGCAGTACTTC. This sequence encodes CSARDLRGRPYEQYF.

The chain joins TRBV20-1 to TRBJ1-1; D might be TRBD1 (5 bases). Germline CDR1 and CDR2: DFQATT and SNEGSKA (reference sequence). The CDR3 is 14 residues long. V lost 0 bases, J lost 5 bases, and 13 bases lay in between. The CDR3: CSARDTGLITEAFF. The CDR3 coding sequence is TGCAGTGCTAGAGATACAGGCCTAATAACTGAAGCTTTCTTT.